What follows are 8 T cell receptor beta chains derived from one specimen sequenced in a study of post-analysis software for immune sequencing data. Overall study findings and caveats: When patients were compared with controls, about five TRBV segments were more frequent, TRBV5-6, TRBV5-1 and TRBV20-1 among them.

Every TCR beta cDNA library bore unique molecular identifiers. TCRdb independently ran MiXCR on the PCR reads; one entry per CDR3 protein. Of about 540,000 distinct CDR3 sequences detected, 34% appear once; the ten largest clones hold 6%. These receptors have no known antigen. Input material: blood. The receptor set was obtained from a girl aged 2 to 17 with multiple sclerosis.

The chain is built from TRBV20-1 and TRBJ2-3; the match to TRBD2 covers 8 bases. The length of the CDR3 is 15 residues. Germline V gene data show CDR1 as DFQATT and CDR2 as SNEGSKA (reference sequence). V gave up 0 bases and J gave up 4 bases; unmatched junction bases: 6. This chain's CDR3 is CSARETSGDSDTQYF. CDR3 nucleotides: TGCAGTGCTAGAGAAACTAGCGGAGACTCAGATACGCAGTATTTT.

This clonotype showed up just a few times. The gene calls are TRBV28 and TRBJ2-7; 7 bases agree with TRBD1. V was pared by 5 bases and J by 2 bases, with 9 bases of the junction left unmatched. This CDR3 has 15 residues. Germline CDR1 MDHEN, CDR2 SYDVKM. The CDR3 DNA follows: TGTGCCAGCAGTCCAGACAGGGTTGCAGCCTACGAGCAGTACTTC. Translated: CASSPDRVAAYEQYF.

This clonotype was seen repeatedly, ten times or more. CDR3 coding DNA: TGTGCCAGCAGTTTTTACAGCTACGAGCAGTACTTC. It codes for CASSFYSYEQYF. V is TRBV12-3 or TRBV12-4 and J is TRBJ2-7, with D unclear. The CDR3 spans 12 residues. Trimming pared 3 bases from V and 3 bases from J, leaving 6 bases between.

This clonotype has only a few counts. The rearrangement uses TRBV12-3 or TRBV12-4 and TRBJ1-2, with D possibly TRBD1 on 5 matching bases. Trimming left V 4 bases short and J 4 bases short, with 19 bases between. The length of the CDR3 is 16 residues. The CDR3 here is CASSSPQGKSGYGYTF. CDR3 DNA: TGTGCCAGCAGTTCCCCTCAGGGCAAAAGCGGCTATGGCTACACCTTC.

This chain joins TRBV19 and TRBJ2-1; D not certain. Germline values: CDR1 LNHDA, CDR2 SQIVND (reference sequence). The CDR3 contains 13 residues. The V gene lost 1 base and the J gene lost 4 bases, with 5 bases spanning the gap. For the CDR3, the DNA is TGTGCCAGTAGTATAGGGAAATACAATGAGCAGTTCTTC. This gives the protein CASSIGKYNEQFF.

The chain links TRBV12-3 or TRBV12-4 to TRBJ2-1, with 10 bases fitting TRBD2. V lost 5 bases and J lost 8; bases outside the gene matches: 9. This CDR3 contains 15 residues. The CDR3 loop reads CASSLSGGLYDEQFF. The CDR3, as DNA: TGTGCCAGCAGTCTTAGCGGGGGGTTGTACGATGAGCAGTTCTTC.

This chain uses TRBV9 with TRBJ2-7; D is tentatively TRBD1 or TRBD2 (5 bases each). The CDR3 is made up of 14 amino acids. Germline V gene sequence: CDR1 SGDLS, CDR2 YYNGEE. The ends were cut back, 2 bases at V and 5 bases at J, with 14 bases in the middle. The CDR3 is CASSVQGLANEQYF. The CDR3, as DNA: TGTGCCAGCAGCGTCCAGGGCTTAGCGAACGAGCAGTACTTC.

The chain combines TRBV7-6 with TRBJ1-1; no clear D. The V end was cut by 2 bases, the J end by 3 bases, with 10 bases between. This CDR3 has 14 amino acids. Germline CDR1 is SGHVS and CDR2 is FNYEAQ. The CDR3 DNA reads TGTGCCAGCAGCTTATACGGGCTTGACACTGAAGCTTTCTTT. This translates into CASSLYGLDTEAFF.